The 14 T cell receptor beta chains presented below share a single source sample, sequenced in a study of cytomegalovirus exposure and HLA in healthy donors. PCR primers comprised 60 Vbeta and 13 Jbeta primers. Using immunoSEQ multiplex PCR, the repertoire was profiled, and TCRdb retains in-frame clones only, with some absent. Of about 140,000 clones in the sample, over 70% were seen once. The sequenced material came from PBMCs. These receptors all come from a man in his forties or fifties in good health and CMV-seronegative.

Only a few counts were recorded for this clone. The chain couples TRBV12-5 to TRBJ1-5, with D perhaps TRBD1 (6 bases). The ends were cut back, 8 bases at V and 3 bases at J, with 14 bases in the middle. The CDR3 sequence is 14 residues long. Germline-derived CDR1 and CDR2 are LGHNT and FRNRAP. CDR3 sequence reads: CASSIGQPNQPQHF. CDR3 nucleotide sequence: TGTGCTAGTTCCATAGGACAGCCCAATCAGCCCCAGCATTTT.

The gene calls are TRBV28 and TRBJ2-1, with TRBD2 as a possible D gene (5 bases). Looked up from germline, CDR1 is MDHEN and CDR2 is SYDVKM. V lost 8 bases, J lost 7 bases, and 15 bases lay in between. The CDR3 is 13 amino acids. CDR3 loop: CASGERVRNEQFF. The CDR3 DNA reads TGTGCCAGCGGCGAGAGGGTTAGAAATGAGCAGTTCTTC.

V is TRBV27 and J is TRBJ1-1, with unresolved D. CDR3 length: 14 amino acids. The V gene lost 5 bases and the J gene lost 0 bases, with 10 bases spanning the gap. Germline assignment: CDR1 MNHEY and CDR2 SMNVEV (reference sequence). The CDR3 reads CASSPANMNTEAFF. The CDR3 region has the DNA TGTGCCAGCAGTCCAGCGAACATGAACACTGAAGCTTTCTTT.

The chain carries TRBV5-1 and TRBJ2-7; 8 nucleotides agree with TRBD1. The CDR3 length is 15 residues. The junction had 5 bases not matched to a gene; V was cut back by 3 bases and J by 0 bases. Per the germline V gene, CDR1 is SGHRS and CDR2 is YFSETQ. DNA of the CDR3: TGCGCCAGCAGCTGGGGGCAGGGGGCCTCCTACGAGCAGTACTTC. Its protein product is CASSWGQGASYEQYF.

Only one count was recorded for this clone. The junction differs from germline at one of its ends, possibly a read error. The chain carries TRBV6-6 and TRBJ2-3, with TRBD2 identical over 7 bases. CDR3 length: 16 residues. Germline V gives CDR1 MNHNY, CDR2 SVGAGI (reference sequence). The CDR3 coding sequence is TGTGCCAGCACTTACTTCGCGGGGGAGAGCACAGATACGCAGTATTTT. Protein: CASTYFAGESTDTQYF.

The V call is TRBV9, the J call TRBJ2-3, with TRBD2 matching over 10 bases. Germline-derived CDR1 and CDR2 are SGDLS and YYNGEE. The trim removed 3 bases at V and 1 base at J, leaving 5 bases unmatched. This CDR3 has 16 amino acids. CDR3 nucleotide sequence: TGTGCCAGCAGCGCTGCCGGGACTAGCGGCACAGATACGCAGTATTTT. As protein: CASSAAGTSGTDTQYF.

This clone was counted between two and nine times. This chain connects TRBV19 to TRBJ1-1; D remains ambiguous. Per germline, CDR1 LNHDA and CDR2 SQIVND (reference sequence). There are 13 residues in the CDR3. V was pared by 0 bases and J by 4 bases, with 6 bases between. CDR3 sequence reads: CASSIDEGTEAFF. CDR3 nucleotides: TGTGCCAGTAGTATAGACGAGGGCACTGAAGCTTTCTTT.

This clone appeared a single time. This chain links TRBV7-8 with TRBJ2-3; D unresolved. The CDR3 totals 16 residues. The germline V gene has CDR1 SGHVS and CDR2 FQNEAQ. V dropped 4 bases and J dropped 0 bases, with 14 bases sitting between them. The CDR3 nucleotides read TGTGCCAGCAGCTCCGTACTCCGAACTAGCACAGATACGCAGTATTTT. It is translated as CASSSVLRTSTDTQYF.

J is TRBJ2-7 and V is TRBV6-5; 7 nucleotides match TRBD1. V trimming: 4 bases; J trimming: 0 bases; junction bases outside the gene matches: 3. Germline V CDR1 and CDR2: MNHEY, SVGAGI. The CDR3 contains 14 residues. This chain's CDR3 is CASSSTGSSYEQYF. DNA of the CDR3: TGTGCCAGCAGTTCGACAGGGAGCTCCTACGAGCAGTACTTC.

This chain links TRBV14 with TRBJ2-2; D might be TRBD2 (5 bases). The CDR3 consists of 14 residues. V was cut by 3 bases and J by 3 bases, with 8 bases left in between. Looked up from germline, CDR1 is SGHDN and CDR2 is FVKESK. The CDR3 region is CASSHLADTGELFF. CDR3 sequence (DNA): TGTGCCAGCAGCCACCTAGCAGACACCGGGGAGCTGTTTTTT.

This chain joins TRBV11-2 and TRBJ1-2; D gene unclear. Germline assignment: CDR1 SGHAT and CDR2 FQNNGV. This CDR3 region has 15 residues. Trimming took 2 bases from V and 4 from J, leaving 14 bases between them. The CDR3 reads CASSLLAGLGYGYTF. The CDR3 coding sequence is TGTGCCAGCAGCTTATTGGCGGGCCTTGGCTATGGCTACACCTTC.

The chain has TRBV4-2 and TRBJ2-7; tentatively, D is TRBD2 (6 bases). The CDR3 runs to 12 residues. Germline V gene lookup returns CDR1 LGHNA and CDR2 YNFKEQ. V was trimmed by 5 bases and J by 6 bases, leaving 11 bases between them. This CDR3 is CASSSTRTEQYF. CDR3 nucleotides: TGTGCCAGCAGCTCGACTAGGACCGAGCAGTACTTC.

As for this clone: The same CDR3 is also encoded by other DNA sequences in this sample. This rearrangement joins TRBV28 to TRBJ1-6; perhaps TRBD1 as D (6 bases). Germline-derived CDR1 and CDR2 are MDHEN and SYDVKM. The CDR3 runs 14 residues. V was pared by 6 bases and J by 6 bases, with 12 bases between. The CDR3 nucleotides are TGTGCCAGCAGCCCAGGGGCTGGTAATTCACCCCTCCACTTT. Its protein product is CASSPGAGNSPLHF.

The CDR3 coding sequence is TGTGCCAGCAGCCAGGGTCGGAGGGGCACCGGGGAGCTGTTTTTT. Amino acid sequence: CASSQGRRGTGELFF. This chain uses TRBV6-5 with TRBJ2-2; a weak D match, TRBD2 (6 bases). This CDR3 contains 15 residues. CDR1 and CDR2 from the germline V gene are MNHEY and SVGAGI. With 6 bases removed from V and 4 bases from J, the gap between germline ends came to 15 bases.